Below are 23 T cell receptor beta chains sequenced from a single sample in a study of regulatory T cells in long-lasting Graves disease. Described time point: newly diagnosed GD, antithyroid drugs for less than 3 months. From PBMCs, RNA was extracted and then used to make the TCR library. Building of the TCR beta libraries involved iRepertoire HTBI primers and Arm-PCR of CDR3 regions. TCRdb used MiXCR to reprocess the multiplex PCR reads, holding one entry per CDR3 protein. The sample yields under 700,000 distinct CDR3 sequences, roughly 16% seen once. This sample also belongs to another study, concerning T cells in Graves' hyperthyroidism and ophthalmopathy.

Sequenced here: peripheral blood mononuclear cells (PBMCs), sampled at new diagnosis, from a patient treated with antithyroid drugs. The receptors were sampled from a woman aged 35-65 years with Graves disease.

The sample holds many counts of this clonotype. The CDR3 DNA follows: TGTGCCAGCTCACTTCAGGGTGTTGCTAATGAAAAACTGTTTTTT. This codes for CASSLQGVANEKLFF. This sequence joins TRBV18 and TRBJ1-4, with D tentatively TRBD1 (5 bases). V was shortened by 4 bases and J by 3 bases, with 12 bases between the two germline ends. The CDR3 is 15 amino acids. Germline CDR1 and CDR2: KGHSH and LQKENI.

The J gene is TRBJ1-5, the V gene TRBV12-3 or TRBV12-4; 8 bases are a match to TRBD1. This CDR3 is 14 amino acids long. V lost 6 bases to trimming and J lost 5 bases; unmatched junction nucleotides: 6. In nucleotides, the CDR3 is TGTGCCAGCAGACCCGGGACAGGCGATCAGCCCCAGCATTTT. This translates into CASRPGTGDQPQHF.

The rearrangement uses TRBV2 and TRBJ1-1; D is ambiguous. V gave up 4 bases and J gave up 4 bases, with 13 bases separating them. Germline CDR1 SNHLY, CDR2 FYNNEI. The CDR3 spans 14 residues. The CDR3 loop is CASSGRAYGTEAFF. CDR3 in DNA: TGTGCCAGCAGTGGCCGGGCCTACGGCACTGAAGCTTTCTTT. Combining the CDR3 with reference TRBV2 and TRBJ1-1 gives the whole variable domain EPEVTQTPSHQVTQMGQEVILRCVPISNHLYFYWYRQILGQKVEFLVSFYNNEISEKSEIFDDQFSVERPDGSNFTLKIRSTKLEDSAMYFCASSGRAYGTEAFFGQGTRLTVV.

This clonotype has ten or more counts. CDR3 in amino acids: CAWRKPGTYEQYF. The DNA of the CDR3 is TGTGCCTGGAGAAAGCCAGGAACGTACGAGCAGTACTTC. The chain is built from TRBV30 and TRBJ2-7, with D uncertain. Looked up from germline, CDR1 is GTSNPN and CDR2 is SVGIG (reference sequence). The CDR3 loop spans 13 amino acids. The ends were cut back, 3 bases at V and 4 bases at J, with 13 bases in the middle.

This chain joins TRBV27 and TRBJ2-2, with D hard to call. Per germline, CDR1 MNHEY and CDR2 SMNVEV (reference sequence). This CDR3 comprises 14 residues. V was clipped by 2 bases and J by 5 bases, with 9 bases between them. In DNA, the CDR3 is TGTGCCAGCAGTTTACTACGTAGGACCGGGGAGCTGTTTTTT. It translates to CASSLLRRTGELFF.

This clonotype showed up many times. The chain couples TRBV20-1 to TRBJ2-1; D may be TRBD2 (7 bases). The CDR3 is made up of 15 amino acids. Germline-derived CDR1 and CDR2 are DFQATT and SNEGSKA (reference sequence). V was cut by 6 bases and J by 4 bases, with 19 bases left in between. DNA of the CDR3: TGCAGTGCCCAGCCCCGCGGGGGCAATTACAATGAGCAGTTCTTC. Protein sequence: CSAQPRGGNYNEQFF.

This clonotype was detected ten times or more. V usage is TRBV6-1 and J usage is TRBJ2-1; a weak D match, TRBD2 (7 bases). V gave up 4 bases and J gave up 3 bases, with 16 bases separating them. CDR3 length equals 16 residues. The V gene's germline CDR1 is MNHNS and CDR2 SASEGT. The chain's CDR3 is CASSVSYREGYNEQFF. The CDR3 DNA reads TGTGCCAGCAGTGTCTCCTACAGGGAGGGCTACAATGAGCAGTTCTTC.

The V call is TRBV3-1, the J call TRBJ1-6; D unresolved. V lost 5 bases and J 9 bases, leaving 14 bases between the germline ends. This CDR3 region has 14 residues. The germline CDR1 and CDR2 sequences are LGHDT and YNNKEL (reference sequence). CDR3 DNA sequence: TGTGCCAGCAGCGCCGGCGTTGTAGTTTCACCCCTCCACTTT. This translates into CASSAGVVVSPLHF.

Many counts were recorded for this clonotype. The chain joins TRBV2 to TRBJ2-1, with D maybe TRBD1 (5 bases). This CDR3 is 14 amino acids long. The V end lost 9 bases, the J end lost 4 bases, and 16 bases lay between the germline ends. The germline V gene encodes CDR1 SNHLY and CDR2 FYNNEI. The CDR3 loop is CASIQGLGYNEQFF. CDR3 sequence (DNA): TGTGCCAGTATTCAGGGCCTCGGGTACAATGAGCAGTTCTTC. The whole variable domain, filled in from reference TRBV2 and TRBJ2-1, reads EPEVTQTPSHQVTQMGQEVILRCVPISNHLYFYWYRQILGQKVEFLVSFYNNEISEKSEIFDDQFSVERPDGSNFTLKIRSTKLEDSAMYFCASIQGLGYNEQFFGPGTRLTVL.

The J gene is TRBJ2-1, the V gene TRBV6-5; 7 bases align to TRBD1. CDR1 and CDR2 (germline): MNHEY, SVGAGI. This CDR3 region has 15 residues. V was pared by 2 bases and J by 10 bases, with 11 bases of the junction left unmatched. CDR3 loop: CASSYVMGGQDEQFF. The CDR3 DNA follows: TGTGCCAGCAGTTACGTAATGGGTGGACAGGACGAGCAGTTCTTC.

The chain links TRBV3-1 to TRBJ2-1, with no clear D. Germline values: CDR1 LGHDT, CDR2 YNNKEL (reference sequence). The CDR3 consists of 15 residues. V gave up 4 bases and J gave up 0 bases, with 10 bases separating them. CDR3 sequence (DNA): TGTGCCAGCAGCCGTCGTGGTAACTCCTACAATGAGCAGTTCTTC. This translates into CASSRRGNSYNEQFF.

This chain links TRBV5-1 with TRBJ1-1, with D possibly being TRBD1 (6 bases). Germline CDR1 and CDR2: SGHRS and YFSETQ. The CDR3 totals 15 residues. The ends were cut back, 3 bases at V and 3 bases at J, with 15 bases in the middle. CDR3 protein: CASSYSGARDTEAFF. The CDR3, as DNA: TGCGCCAGCAGCTACTCGGGGGCTCGGGACACTGAAGCTTTCTTT.

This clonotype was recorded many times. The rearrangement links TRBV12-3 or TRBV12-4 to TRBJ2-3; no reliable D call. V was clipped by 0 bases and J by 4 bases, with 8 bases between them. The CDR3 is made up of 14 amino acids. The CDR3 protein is CASSLARSPDTQYF. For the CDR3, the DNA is TGTGCCAGCAGTTTAGCGCGAAGTCCAGATACGCAGTATTTT.

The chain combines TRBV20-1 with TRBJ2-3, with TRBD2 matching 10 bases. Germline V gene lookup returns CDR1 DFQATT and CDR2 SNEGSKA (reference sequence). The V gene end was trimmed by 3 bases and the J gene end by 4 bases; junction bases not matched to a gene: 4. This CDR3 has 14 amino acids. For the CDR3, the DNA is TGCAGTGCTAGGGCGCTAGCGGGGGCAGATACGCAGTATTTT. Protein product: CSARALAGADTQYF.

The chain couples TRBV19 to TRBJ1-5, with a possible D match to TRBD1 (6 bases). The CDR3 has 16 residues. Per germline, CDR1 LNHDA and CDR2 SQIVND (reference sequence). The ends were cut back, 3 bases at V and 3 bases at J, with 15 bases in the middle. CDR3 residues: CASSIAITGSNQPQHF. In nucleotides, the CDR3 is TGTGCCAGTAGTATCGCGATCACAGGGTCCAATCAGCCCCAGCATTTT.

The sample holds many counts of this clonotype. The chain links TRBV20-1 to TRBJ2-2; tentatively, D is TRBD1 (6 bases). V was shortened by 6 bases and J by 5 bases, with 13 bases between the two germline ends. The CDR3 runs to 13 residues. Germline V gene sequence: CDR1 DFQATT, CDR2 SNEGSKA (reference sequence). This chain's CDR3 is CSAATGPTGELFF. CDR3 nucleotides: TGCAGTGCCGCGACAGGCCCGACCGGGGAGCTGTTTTTT.

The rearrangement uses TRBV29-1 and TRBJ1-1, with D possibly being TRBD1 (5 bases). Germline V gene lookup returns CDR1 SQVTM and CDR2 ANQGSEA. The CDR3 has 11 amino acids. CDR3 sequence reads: CGWDDETGAFF. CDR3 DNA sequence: TGCGGATGGGACGACGAAACGGGAGCTTTCTTT.

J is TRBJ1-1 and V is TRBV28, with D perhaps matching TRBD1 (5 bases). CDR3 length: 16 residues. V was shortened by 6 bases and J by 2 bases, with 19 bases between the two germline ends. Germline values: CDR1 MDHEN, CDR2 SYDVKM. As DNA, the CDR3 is TGTGCCAGCAGCATTCCCCCCCAGGGCGACAACACTGAAGCTTTCTTT. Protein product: CASSIPPQGDNTEAFF. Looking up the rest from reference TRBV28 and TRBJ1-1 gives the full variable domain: DVKVTQSSRYLVKRTGEKVFLECVQDMDHENMFWYRQDPGLGLRLIYFSYDVKMKEKGDIPEGYSVSREKKERFSLILESASTNQTSMYLCASSIPPQGDNTEAFFGQGTRLTVV.

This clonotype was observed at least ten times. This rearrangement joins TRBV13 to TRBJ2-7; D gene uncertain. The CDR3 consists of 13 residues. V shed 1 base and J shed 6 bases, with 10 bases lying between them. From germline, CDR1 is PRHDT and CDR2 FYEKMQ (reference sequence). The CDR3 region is CASSLDSSREQYF. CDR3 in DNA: TGTGCCAGCAGCTTAGATTCGTCCCGCGAGCAGTACTTC.

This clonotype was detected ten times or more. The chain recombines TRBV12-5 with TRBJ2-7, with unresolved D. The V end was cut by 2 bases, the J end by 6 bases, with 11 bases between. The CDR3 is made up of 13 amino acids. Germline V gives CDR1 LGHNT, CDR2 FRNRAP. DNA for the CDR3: TGTGCTAGTGGTTTGACAACAGAAGCCGAGCAGTACTTC. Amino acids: CASGLTTEAEQYF. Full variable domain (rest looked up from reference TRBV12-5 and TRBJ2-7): DARVTQTPRHKVTEMGQEVTMRCQPILGHNTVFWYRQTMMQGLELLAYFRNRAPLDDSGMPKDRFSAEMPDATLATLKIQPSEPRDSAVYFCASGLTTEAEQYFGPGTRLTVT.

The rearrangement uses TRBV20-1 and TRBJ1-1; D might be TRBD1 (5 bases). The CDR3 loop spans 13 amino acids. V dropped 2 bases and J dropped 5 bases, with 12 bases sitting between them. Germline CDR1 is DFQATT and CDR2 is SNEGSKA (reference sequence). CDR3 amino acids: CSARQGVWTEAFF. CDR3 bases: TGCAGTGCTAGACAGGGCGTGTGGACTGAAGCTTTCTTT.

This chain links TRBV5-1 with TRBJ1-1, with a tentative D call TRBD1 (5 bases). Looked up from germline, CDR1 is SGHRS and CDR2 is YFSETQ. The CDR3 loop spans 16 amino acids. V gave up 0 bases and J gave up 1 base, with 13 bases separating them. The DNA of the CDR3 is TGCGCCAGCAGCTTGGAAGTTGTTGGGGGGAACACTGAAGCTTTCTTT. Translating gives CASSLEVVGGNTEAFF. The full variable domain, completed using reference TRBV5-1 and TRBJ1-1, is KAGVTQTPRYLIKTRGQQVTLSCSPISGHRSVSWYQQTPGQGLQFLFEYFSETQRNKGNFPGRFSGRQFSNSRSEMNVSTLELGDSALYLCASSLEVVGGNTEAFFGQGTRLTVV.

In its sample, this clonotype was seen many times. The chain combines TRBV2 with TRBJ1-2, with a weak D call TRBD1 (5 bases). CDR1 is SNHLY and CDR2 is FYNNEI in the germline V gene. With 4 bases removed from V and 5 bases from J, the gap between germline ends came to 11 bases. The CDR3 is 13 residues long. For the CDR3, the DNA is TGTGCCAGCAGTGCAGGGTTTTTTTATGGCTACACCTTC. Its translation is CASSAGFFYGYTF.